A single sample is the source of the 7 T cell receptor beta chains below, sequenced in a study of blood T cell repertoires in COVID-19. Assay: immunoSEQ multiplex PCR; the TCRdb copy retains only in-frame clones and omits some. The sample shows 90,000 or so clones, around 85% of them seen only once. Sample: peripheral blood. These receptors were collected from an older woman with COVID-19, enrolled during active disease.

The genes are TRBV10-1 and TRBJ1-1, with a weak D call TRBD1 (5 bases). CDR1 is WNHNN, CDR2 SYGVQD, per germline (reference sequence). The CDR3 loop spans 14 amino acids. The germline V and J ends were trimmed by 7 bases and 5 bases, with 17 bases remaining between them. The CDR3 DNA reads TGCGCCAGCATGGCCGGGCAGGGTGGTACTGAAGCTTTCTTT. Translated, it gives CASMAGQGGTEAFF.

The gene calls are TRBV27 and TRBJ2-7; TRBD1 aligns across 8 bases. The CDR3 has 14 residues. Trimming removed 5 bases from V and 2 bases from J; junction bases left unmatched: 5. Germline V CDR1 and CDR2: MNHEY, SMNVEV (reference sequence). In nucleotides, the CDR3 is TGTGCCAGCAGTGCGGACAGGGTTGCCTACGAGCAGTACTTC. Its translation: CASSADRVAYEQYF.

The chain recombines TRBV5-8 with TRBJ1-5, with 9 bases matching TRBD1. CDR1 and CDR2 (germline): SGHTS, YDEGEE. The CDR3 loop spans 15 amino acids. The V segment lost 4 bases and the J segment 6 bases; nucleotides outside the gene matches: 8. The CDR3 sequence: CASSNGQGRTQPQHF. In DNA, the CDR3 is TGTGCCAGCAGCAACGGACAGGGGCGTACTCAGCCCCAGCATTTT.

This clone has just a few counts. The chain links TRBV27 to TRBJ1-4; 7 bases fit TRBD1. The CDR3 runs to 14 residues. CDR1 and CDR2 (germline): MNHEY, SMNVEV (reference sequence). The trim removed 4 bases at V and 4 bases at J, leaving 3 bases unmatched. CDR3 protein: CASSWGQINEKLFF. The CDR3 nucleotides read TGTGCCAGCAGTTGGGGACAGATTAATGAAAAACTGTTTTTT.

The chain uses TRBV6-2 or TRBV6-3 and TRBJ2-1; D not resolved. This CDR3 has 12 residues. Trimming removed 2 bases at V and 6 bases at J, with 5 bases between. Germline lookup yields CDR1 MNHEY and CDR2 SVGEGT. The CDR3 protein is CASSYSFNEQFF. The CDR3 nucleotides read TGTGCCAGCAGTTACAGCTTCAATGAGCAGTTCTTC.

This clone was counted once. The V and J genes are TRBV6-5 and TRBJ2-7, with TRBD1 identical over 8 bases. Trimming cost V 6 bases and J 4 bases; bases outside gene matches: 8. The CDR3 loop spans 14 amino acids. The germline V gene encodes CDR1 MNHEY and CDR2 SVGAGI. CDR3 DNA: TGTGCCAGCAGCGGACAGGGTATGTTTTACGAGCAGTACTTC. Protein sequence: CASSGQGMFYEQYF.

J is TRBJ1-3 and V is TRBV2; 11 bases match TRBD1. The germline CDR1 and CDR2 sequences are SNHLY and FYNNEI. This CDR3 has 15 residues. With 7 bases clipped from V and 4 bases from J, the junction kept 6 bases outside the gene matches. CDR3 nucleotides: TGTGCCAGCAACCCCGGGACAGGGGGAGGAAACACCATATATTTT. Amino acids: CASNPGTGGGNTIYF.